Listed below are T cell receptor beta chains from one sample, sequenced in a study of molecular identifiers for immune sequencing clone quantification. MiXCR was run by TCRdb on the PCR reads, yielding one entry per CDR3 protein. The sample lists about 640,000 distinct CDR3 sequences, about 20% seen once, with roughly 0.83% in the top ten. The sequenced sample consisted of naive CD8+ T cells from blood, with Jurkat cell RNA spiked in. These receptors came from a human donor in good health. Some libraries in this study had Jurkat cell RNA spiked in. The CDR3 runs from the conserved cysteine through the conserved F or W. A D gene is named only where the DNA matches it firmly. Not all rows give a size; the values are once, few, many and, for expanded clones, a class.

size | J | V | D | CDR3 | DNA
- | TRBJ2-7 | TRBV4-1 | - | CASSQDVPGMGLRGEQCF | TGCGCCAGCAGCCAAGATGTCCCCGGGATGGGACTTAGGGGCGAGCAGTGCTTC
many | TRBJ2-7 | TRBV20-1 | - | CSARDFVLGSYEQYF | TGCAGTGCTAGAGATTTTGTTCTAGGCTCTTACGAGCAGTACTTC
- | TRBJ2-1 | TRBV20-1 | TRBD2 | CSARWAGEAPRNEQFF | TGCAGTGCCCGGTGGGCGGGAGAGGCCCCGCGCAATGAGCAGTTCTTC
many | TRBJ1-2 | TRBV9 | - | CASSDYTGTYTF | TGTGCCAGCAGCGATTACACAGGGACCTACACCTTC
many | TRBJ2-7 | TRBV4-3 | - | CASSPPTGIPYEQYF | TGCGCCAGCAGCCCACCGACAGGTATACCCTACGAGCAGTACTTC
many | TRBJ2-1 | TRBV7-9 | - | CASSSVASKPYNEQFF | TGTGCCAGCAGCTCAGTAGCTAGCAAACCTTACAATGAGCAGTTCTTC
- | TRBJ2-7 | TRBV27 | TRBD1 | CASSEHGQGTSYEQYF | TGTGCCAGCAGTGAGCACGGACAGGGGACTTCCTACGAGCAGTACTTC
- | TRBJ2-1 | TRBV12-3/TRBV12-4 | TRBD2 | CASSLAASGGSYNEQFF | TGTGCCAGCAGTTTGGCGGCTAGCGGGGGATCCTACAATGAGCAGTTCTTC
- | TRBJ2-7 | TRBV20-1 | TRBD2 | CSARTLAGESYKQYF | TGCAGTGCTAGGACTCTAGCGGGGGAATCCTACAAGCAGTACTTC
many | TRBJ2-7 | TRBV7-9 | - | CASSTGTLYEQYF | TGTGCCAGCAGCACCGGGACACTCTACGAGCAGTACTTC
many | TRBJ2-7 | TRBV6-5 | - | CASSYPGYEQYF | TGTGCCAGCAGTTACCCGGGCTACGAGCAGTACTTC
many | TRBJ2-1 | TRBV2 | TRBD1 | CASRAGTGSHNEQFF | TGTGCCAGCAGAGCCGGGACAGGGTCACACAATGAGCAGTTCTTC
many | TRBJ1-2 | TRBV7-9 | TRBD1 | CASSSDRVVGYTF | TGTGCCAGCAGCTCGGACAGGGTTGTCGGCTACACCTTC
- | TRBJ1-1 | TRBV5-1 | - | CASSLAKGGLTEAFF | TGCGCCAGCAGCTTGGCAAAAGGGGGGCTCACTGAAGCTTTCTTT
- | TRBJ2-7 | TRBV10-3 | TRBD2 | CAISEVSGRDSYEQYF | TGTGCCATCAGTGAGGTTAGCGGGAGGGACTCCTACGAGCAGTACTTC
many | TRBJ2-3 | TRBV12-3/TRBV12-4 | - | CASIGGDTQYF | TGTGCCAGCATTGGAGGAGATACGCAGTATTTT
- | TRBJ2-7 | TRBV19 | - | CASSIGGIAYEQYF | TGTGCCAGTAGTATAGGGGGCATAGCCTACGAGCAGTACTTC
many | TRBJ2-3 | TRBV30 | TRBD2 | CAWSVYSSRPSGKSVDTQYF | TGTGCCTGGAGTGTATACTCAAGCCGCCCTAGCGGGAAAAGCGTAGATACGCAGTATTTT
few | TRBJ2-1 | TRBV27 | TRBD1 | CASSFQDRGSEQFF | TGTGCCAGCAGTTTCCAGGACAGGGGGAGTGAGCAGTTCTTC
many | TRBJ1-1 | TRBV4-1 | TRBD1 | CASSQETGANVVVNTEAFF | TGCGCCAGCAGCCAAGAAACAGGGGCCAATGTAGTTGTGAACACTGAAGCTTTCTTT
many | TRBJ1-4 | TRBV4-3 | - | CASSQDAGSGEKLFF | TGCGCCAGCAGCCAAGATGCAGGGTCGGGTGAAAAACTGTTTTTT
- | TRBJ2-7 | TRBV19 | TRBD2 | CASTPAGVGYEQYF | TGTGCCAGTACCCCGGCGGGAGTGGGTTACGAGCAGTACTTC
- | TRBJ1-1 | TRBV7-2 | - | CASSPSPRGGWTEAFF | TGTGCCAGCAGCCCCTCCCCCCGCGGAGGTTGGACTGAAGCTTTCTTT
few | TRBJ2-7 | TRBV4-1 | - | CASSQRTASYYEQYF | TGCGCCAGCAGCCAGAGGACAGCTTCCTACTACGAGCAGTACTTC
- | TRBJ2-7 | TRBV27 | - | CASSLKETYEQYF | TGTGCCAGCAGTTTAAAAGAGACCTACGAGCAGTACTTC
many | TRBJ2-7 | TRBV6-5 | - | CASNPGGLHEQYF | TGTGCCAGCAACCCCGGAGGGTTGCACGAGCAGTACTTC
many | TRBJ2-7 | TRBV12-5 | - | CASGFSSYEQYF | TGTGCTAGTGGTTTCTCCTCCTACGAGCAGTACTTC
many | TRBJ2-3 | TRBV4-2 | TRBD2 | CASSQDWTSGDTQYF | TGTGCCAGCAGCCAAGATTGGACTAGCGGGGATACGCAGTATTTT
many | TRBJ2-7 | TRBV20-1 | - | CSANHAGPPEQYF | TGCAGTGCCAACCACGCGGGGCCCCCGGAGCAGTACTTC
many | TRBJ2-4 | TRBV6-2/TRBV6-3 | TRBD2 | CASSPAGLGRHIQYF | TGTGCCAGCTCCCCGGCGGGACTAGGCCGTCACATTCAGTACTTC
few | TRBJ1-2 | TRBV7-9 | - | CASSQAGDPNYGYTF | TGTGCCAGCAGCCAGGCGGGGGACCCTAACTATGGCTACACCTTC
many | TRBJ2-3 | TRBV12-3/TRBV12-4 | - | CASSFGGVTDTQYF | TGTGCCAGCAGTTTTGGAGGGGTCACAGATACGCAGTATTTT
many | TRBJ2-6 | TRBV20-1 | - | CSAREVNSGANVLTF | TGCAGTGCTAGGGAAGTAAACTCTGGGGCCAACGTCCTGACTTTC
many | TRBJ1-2 | TRBV4-2 | - | CASSQEEDRYGYTF | TGTGCCAGCAGCCAAGAGGAGGACCGCTATGGCTACACCTTC
many | TRBJ1-1 | TRBV7-2 | - | CASSLVYGTEAFF | TGTGCCAGCAGCTTAGTGTACGGTACTGAAGCTTTCTTT
many | TRBJ2-3 | TRBV6-5 | - | CASSYSNPSTDTQYF | TGTGCCAGCAGTTACTCGAACCCTAGCACAGATACGCAGTATTTT
many | TRBJ1-5 | TRBV5-1 | - | CASSLAGALDQPQHF | TGCGCCAGCAGCTTGGCCGGGGCCCTGGATCAGCCCCAGCATTTT
many | TRBJ2-3 | TRBV9 | - | CASSTYPAGGSTDTQYF | TGTGCCAGCAGCACCTACCCCGCCGGGGGAAGCACAGATACGCAGTATTTT
few | TRBJ1-5 | TRBV19 | - | CASSIEVYSNQPQHF | TGTGCCAGTAGTATAGAAGTTTATAGCAATCAGCCCCAGCATTTT
- | TRBJ2-2 | TRBV7-8 | TRBD2 | CASSPGTTPGELFF | TGTGCCAGCAGCCCCGGGACTACCCCCGGGGAGCTGTTTTTT
many | TRBJ2-2 | TRBV19 | - | CASSWASAGELFF | TGTGCCAGTAGCTGGGCTAGTGCCGGGGAGCTGTTTTTT
few | TRBJ2-1 | TRBV5-8 | TRBD2 | CANRRETSGGYNEQFF | TGTGCCAACCGCCGGGAAACTAGCGGGGGGTACAATGAGCAGTTCTTC
- | TRBJ1-5 | TRBV19 | - | CASSTSIGVEPQHF | TGTGCCAGTAGTACCTCGATAGGAGTTGAGCCCCAGCATTTC
many | TRBJ2-2 | TRBV6-2/TRBV6-3 | TRBD1 | CASSYKGTGPYTGELFF | TGTGCCAGCAGTTACAAGGGGACAGGGCCCTACACCGGGGAGCTGTTTTTT
many | TRBJ1-1 | TRBV5-1 | - | CASSFTGSNEAFF | TGCGCCAGCAGCTTTACAGGGTCGAATGAAGCTTTCTTT
many | TRBJ1-5 | TRBV2 | - | CASSGRQVDQPQHF | TGTGCCAGCAGCGGCCGACAGGTAGATCAGCCCCAGCATTTT
few | TRBJ2-3 | TRBV4-3 | TRBD2 | CASSQEVAGGYTDTQYF | TGCGCCAGCAGCCAAGAAGTAGCGGGGGGGTACACAGATACGCAGTATTTT
- | TRBJ2-7 | TRBV9 | - | CAGSGTLRDEQYF | TGTGCCGGCAGCGGCACGCTCCGGGACGAGCAGTACTTC